These 18 T cell receptor beta chains share one sample of origin, sequenced in a study of lymphopenia after photon versus proton radiotherapy. Generated by immunoSEQ multiplex PCR, the TCRdb table keeps only in-frame clones and is missing some. The sample consists of tens of thousands of clones, around 87% of them appearing once. This sample comprised peripheral blood, obtained from a patient treated with proton-based radiotherapy. The receptors derive from a man at least 80 years old with esophageal cancer.

The chain combines TRBV20-1 with TRBJ1-2, with D unresolved. In germline, CDR1 is DFQATT, CDR2 SNEGSKA (reference sequence). The length of the CDR3 is 10 residues. Between the trimmed V and J ends, which lost 6 bases and 3 bases, there was a span of 5 bases. The DNA for the CDR3 is TGCAGTGCAGGCTACTATGGCTACACCTTC. It encodes CSAGYYGYTF.

The chain couples TRBV9 to TRBJ2-1, with TRBD2 as a possible D gene (6 bases). The V end lost 2 bases, the J end lost 7 bases, and 13 bases lay between the germline ends. CDR3 length: 14 residues. CDR1 SGDLS and CDR2 YYNGEE come from the germline V gene. CDR3 DNA sequence: TGTGCCAGCAGCGTCGGCTGGGGGGAAAATGAGCAGTTCTTC. Its translation: CASSVGWGENEQFF.

CDR3 residues: CASSPGQTQETQYF. In DNA form, the CDR3 reads TGCGCCAGCAGCCCCGGACAGACACAAGAGACCCAGTACTTC. The chain carries TRBV5-1 and TRBJ2-5; the D gene is possibly TRBD1 (6 bases). The V end was cut by 4 bases, the J end by 2 bases, with 12 bases between. The V gene's germline CDR1 is SGHRS and CDR2 YFSETQ. This CDR3 has 14 residues.

This clone was detected a few times. The V gene is TRBV9, the J gene TRBJ2-1; D might be TRBD2 (6 bases). Trimming removed 5 bases at V and 1 base at J, with 13 bases between. The CDR3 sequence is 15 residues long. Per the germline V gene, CDR1 is SGDLS and CDR2 is YYNGEE. The CDR3 spells CASRPGVGSYNEQFF. CDR3 bases: TGTGCCAGCAGACCGGGAGTGGGATCCTACAATGAGCAGTTCTTC.

In this sample, this clone turned up once. The genes are TRBV29-1 and TRBJ2-7, with 7 positions matching TRBD1. This CDR3 has 13 residues. Germline CDR1 reads SQVTM; CDR2 reads ANQGSEA. The chain's CDR3 is CSARQGDFSEQYF. As DNA, the CDR3 is TGCAGTGCCAGACAGGGTGATTTCTCCGAGCAGTACTTC.

This clone appeared a few times. For the CDR3, the DNA is TGTGCCAGCAGCTCCCTCGGGACAGCGGACTACGAGCAGTACTTC. Translation: CASSSLGTADYEQYF. The genes are TRBV5-6 and TRBJ2-7, with 7 nucleotides matching TRBD1. Per germline, CDR1 SGHDT and CDR2 YYEEEE. V trimming: 3 bases; J trimming: 3 bases; junction bases outside the gene matches: 9. The CDR3 runs 15 residues.

Turning to this clone: A read error likely explains this, since a far larger clone differs by one base. J is TRBJ1-5 and V is TRBV6-6; 11 nucleotides line up with TRBD1. Germline V gives CDR1 MNHNY, CDR2 SVGAGI (reference sequence). The CDR3 spans 15 residues. Trimming removed 4 bases from V and 7 bases from J; junction bases left unmatched: 6. The CDR3 sequence is CASSWGTGGGQPQHF. CDR3 coding DNA: TGTGCCAGCAGTTGGGGGACAGGGGGTGGGCAGCCCCAGCATTTT.

V and J are TRBV7-2 and TRBJ1-3; D is uncertain. CDR1 and CDR2 from the germline V gene are SGHTA and FQGNSA. Trimming took off 2 bases at V and 0 bases at J, with 14 bases between the two ends. There are 17 residues in the CDR3. The CDR3: CASSLKPVFLSGNTIYF. CDR3 sequence (DNA): TGTGCCAGCAGCTTAAAACCGGTATTCCTCTCTGGAAACACCATATATTTT.

The CDR3 sequence is CASSSRGGAGYEQYF. The CDR3 nucleotides read TGTGCCAGCAGCTCCAGGGGGGGCGCAGGTTACGAGCAGTACTTC. The rearrangement joins TRBV6-5 to TRBJ2-7; D might be TRBD1 or TRBD2, each matching 7 bases. V lost 6 bases, J lost 4 bases, and 19 bases lay in between. The CDR3 contains 15 residues. CDR1 is MNHEY, CDR2 SVGAGI, per germline.

J is TRBJ2-6 and V is TRBV14; 9 nucleotides align to TRBD2. V shed 4 bases and J 2 bases; nucleotides not matched to a gene: 6. Germline CDR1 and CDR2: SGHDN and FVKESK. The CDR3 contains 17 residues. In DNA, the CDR3 is TGTGCCAGCAGCCGCCTTGGGACTAGCACTGGGGCCAACGTCCTGACTTTC. It codes for CASSRLGTSTGANVLTF. The whole variable domain, filled in from reference TRBV14 and TRBJ2-6, reads EAGVTQFPSHSVIEKGQTVTLRCDPISGHDNLYWYRRVMGKEIKFLLHFVKESKQDESGMPNNRFLAERTGGTYSTLKVQPAELEDSGVYFCASSRLGTSTGANVLTFGAGSRLTVL.

The chain recombines TRBV21-1 with TRBJ2-7. TRBV21-1 is listed as a pseudogene. The CDR3 extends over 14 amino acids. The CDR3 protein is CASSSSCPPYEQYF. The CDR3 DNA reads TGTGCCAGCAGCAGCTCCTGTCCGCCTTACGAGCAGTACTTC.

The chain has TRBV4-3 and TRBJ1-5; D may be TRBD1 (6 bases). The CDR3 is 15 amino acids. Between the trimmed V and J ends, which lost 0 bases and 7 bases, there was a span of 13 bases. Germline lookup yields CDR1 LGHNA and CDR2 YSLEER. CDR3 bases: TGCGCCAGCAGCCAAGATCGGGGGCTGAACCAGCCCCAGCATTTT. It codes for CASSQDRGLNQPQHF.

V is TRBV7-9 and J is TRBJ1-2; maybe TRBD1 (6 bases). This CDR3 region has 13 residues. Trimming took off 5 bases at V and 1 base at J, with 8 bases between the two ends. Germline CDR1 and CDR2: SEHNR and FQNEAQ (reference sequence). CDR3 amino acids: CASSTDSNYGYTF. In nucleotides, the CDR3 is TGTGCCAGCAGCACGGACAGTAACTATGGCTACACCTTC.

The chain has TRBV7-9 and TRBJ1-4; D is perhaps TRBD1 (5 bases). Trimming cost V 3 bases and J 12 bases, with 17 bases left between them. CDR3 length: 14 residues. CDR1 SEHNR and CDR2 FQNEAQ come from the germline V gene (reference sequence). The CDR3 protein is CASSFDRPGSQLFF. CDR3 sequence (DNA): TGTGCCAGCAGCTTCGATCGACCAGGGAGCCAACTGTTTTTT.

The count of this clone is one. The chain carries TRBV27 and TRBJ2-2, with 7 bases matching TRBD2. The CDR3 consists of 14 residues. The V gene end was trimmed by 2 bases and the J gene end by 4 bases; junction bases not matched to a gene: 1. Germline V gene lookup returns CDR1 MNHEY and CDR2 SMNVEV (reference sequence). This chain's CDR3 is CASSLIAGTGELFF. The CDR3 DNA is TGTGCCAGCAGTTTAATAGCGGGCACCGGGGAGCTGTTTTTT.

This sequence joins TRBV10-3 and TRBJ2-3; D is perhaps TRBD2 (8 bases). V was clipped by 2 bases and J by 6 bases, with 18 bases between them. Germline V CDR1 and CDR2: ENHRY, SYGVKD. The CDR3 loop spans 16 amino acids. CDR3 sequence (DNA): TGTGCCATCAGTGAGAGGGGGCTAGCGGGTTTTGATACGCAGTATTTT. It encodes CAISERGLAGFDTQYF.

The rearrangement joins TRBV5-5 to TRBJ2-7; TRBD1 agrees at 8 bases. The germline V gene encodes CDR1 SGHKS and CDR2 YYEKEE (reference sequence). The CDR3 has 16 amino acids. V lost 4 bases to trimming and J lost 1 base; unmatched junction nucleotides: 10. CDR3 loop: CASSPDIGQGSYEQYF. In nucleotides, the CDR3 is TGTGCCAGCAGCCCCGATATTGGACAGGGATCCTACGAGCAGTACTTC.

V gene TRBV7-2 combines with J gene TRBJ2-1; tentative D call: TRBD2 (5 bases). The V gene's germline CDR1 is SGHTA and CDR2 FQGNSA. There are 14 residues in the CDR3. Trimming shortened V by 5 bases and J by 8 bases, and 16 bases separated the two germline ends. The CDR3 here is CASSPALARDEQFF. As DNA, the CDR3 is TGTGCCAGCAGCCCCGCCCTAGCTAGGGATGAGCAGTTCTTC.